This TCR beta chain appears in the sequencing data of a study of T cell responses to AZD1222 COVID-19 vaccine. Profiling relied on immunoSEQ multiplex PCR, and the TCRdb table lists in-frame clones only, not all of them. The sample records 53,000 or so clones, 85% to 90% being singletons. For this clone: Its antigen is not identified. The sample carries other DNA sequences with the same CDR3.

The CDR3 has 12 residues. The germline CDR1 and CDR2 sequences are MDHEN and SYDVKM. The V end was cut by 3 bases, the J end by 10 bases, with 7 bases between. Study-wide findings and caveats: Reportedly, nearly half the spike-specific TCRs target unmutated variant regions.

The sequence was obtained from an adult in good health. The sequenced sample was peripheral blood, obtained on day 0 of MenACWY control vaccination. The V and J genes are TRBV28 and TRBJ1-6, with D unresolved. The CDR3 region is CASSFPSSPLHF. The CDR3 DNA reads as TGTGCCAGCAGTTTCCCGAGCTCACCCCTCCACTTT.